This T cell receptor beta chain was recorded in a study of blood T cell repertoires in COVID-19. Original methodology: It was from reference gene primer amplification that nucleated cell counts were estimated. Data came from immunoSEQ multiplex PCR; TCRdb stores just in-frame clones and leaves some out. The V and J calls and clone size come from that table; D and trimming were worked out from the DNA. The repertoire consists of some 300,000 clones, with 70% to 90% occurring once and the leading ten covering 1.3%. The TCR originated in a man between 70 and 80 years old with acute or convalescent COVID-19. The sequenced material came from peripheral blood.

The CDR3, as DNA: TGCGCCAGCAGCTCCGGGACAGGGACTGGTGGCTACACCTTC. Amino acid sequence: CASSSGTGTGGYTF. This chain connects TRBV5-1 to TRBJ1-2, with 9 bases matching TRBD1. This CDR3 region has 14 residues. V shed 3 bases and J 7 bases; nucleotides not matched to a gene: 7. The germline gives CDR1 SGHRS, CDR2 YFSETQ.